A single sample is the source of the 27 T cell receptor beta chains below, sequenced in a study of blood T cell repertoires in COVID-19 (dated by TCRdb to about 2020). Receptor amplification or capture employed the immunoSEQ multiplex PCR assay. TCRdb stores this immuneACCESS table with in-frame sequences only. Part of the clones is absent; in the studies checked, under half of the shortfall reflects unresolved V genes, and no reason is known for the rest. Here the sample has roughly 250,000 clones; 75% to 95% occur a single time. Approximately 2% of the sample is taken by the ten largest. The specimen sequenced was PBMCs or T cells enriched from blood (not recorded which). Source of these receptors: a young woman who had recovered from COVID-19.

This clone has a single count. The V call is TRBV13, the J call TRBJ2-7; D not resolved. With 0 bases removed from V and 0 bases from J, the gap between germline ends came to 6 bases. Looked up from germline, CDR1 is PRHDT and CDR2 is FYEKMQ (reference sequence). The CDR3 runs to 14 residues. The CDR3 reads CASSLGRHSYEQYF. CDR3 coding DNA: TGTGCCAGCAGCTTAGGTCGACACTCCTACGAGCAGTACTTC.

This sequence joins TRBV10-3 and TRBJ1-1; 7 bases are shared with TRBD1. CDR3 length equals 13 residues. V trimming: 6 bases; J trimming: 1 base; junction bases outside the gene matches: 2. Looked up from germline, CDR1 is ENHRY and CDR2 is SYGVKD. The CDR3 spells CAIRGQSNTEAFF. DNA for the CDR3: TGTGCCATCAGGGGACAGTCGAACACTGAAGCTTTCTTT.

This sequence joins TRBV9 and TRBJ1-2, with D possibly matching TRBD1 (6 bases). Germline lookup yields CDR1 SGDLS and CDR2 YYNGEE. This CDR3 is built from 13 residues. Trimming took 2 bases from V and 7 from J, leaving 12 bases between them. CDR3: CASSVSGVGGYTF. CDR3 nucleotide sequence: TGTGCCAGCAGCGTCTCAGGGGTTGGTGGCTACACCTTC.

J is TRBJ1-3 and V is TRBV6-2 or TRBV6-3, with D possibly TRBD1 on 5 matching bases. The CDR3 is 14 amino acids. V shed 2 bases and J shed 2 bases, with 7 bases lying between them. CDR1 and CDR2 from the germline V gene are MNHEY and SVGEGT. This CDR3 reads CASSYQGPGNTIYF. CDR3 nucleotides: TGTGCCAGCAGTTACCAGGGTCCTGGAAACACCATATATTTT.

The V gene is TRBV5-4, the J gene TRBJ2-1; 7 nucleotides line up with TRBD1. Germline loops: CDR1 SGHNT, CDR2 YYREEE (reference sequence). V trimming: 6 bases; J trimming: 0 bases; junction bases outside the gene matches: 6. The CDR3 sequence is 15 residues long. Written as DNA, the CDR3 is TGTGCCAGCATCCGAACAGGGGCCTCCTACAATGAGCAGTTCTTC. The encoded protein is CASIRTGASYNEQFF. The entire variable domain, with the rest obtained from reference TRBV5-4 and TRBJ2-1, is as follows: ETGVTQSPTHLIKTRGQQVTLRCSSQSGHNTVSWYQQALGQGPQFIFQYYREEENGRGNFPPRFSGLQFPNYSSELNVNALELDDSALYLCASIRTGASYNEQFFGPGTRLTVL.

The CDR3: CASSVGESLSYEQYF. The CDR3 DNA sequence: TGTGCCAGCAGCGTAGGTGAGAGCCTCTCCTACGAGCAGTACTTC. The chain recombines TRBV9 with TRBJ2-7; D gene unclear. This CDR3 region has 15 residues. V was clipped by 0 bases and J by 0 bases, with 10 bases between them. The germline V gene encodes CDR1 SGDLS and CDR2 YYNGEE.

CDR3 residues: CASSLGTAGQAFF. The CDR3 region has the DNA TGTGCCAGCAGCTTAGGGACAGCTGGGCAAGCTTTCTTT. The rearrangement uses TRBV7-8 and TRBJ1-1; a possible D gene is TRBD1 (6 bases). The CDR3 contains 13 residues. The germline V gene has CDR1 SGHVS and CDR2 FQNEAQ. V gave up 1 base and J gave up 9 bases, with 12 bases separating them.

This chain uses TRBV5-5 with TRBJ1-1, with D perhaps TRBD1 (5 bases). V lost 4 bases to trimming and J lost 5 bases, with 24 bases between them. The CDR3 is 17 residues long. From germline, CDR1 is SGHKS and CDR2 YYEKEE (reference sequence). The CDR3 sequence: CASSPIGGWGVGTEAFF. CDR3 nucleotide sequence: TGTGCCAGCAGCCCAATCGGGGGTTGGGGCGTCGGTACTGAAGCTTTCTTT.

Here the CDR3 reads CASSVGRDRGSLARGYTF. CDR3 DNA sequence: TGTGCCAGCAGCGTAGGCCGGGACAGGGGGTCCTTGGCGCGAGGCTACACCTTC. V and J are TRBV9 and TRBJ1-2; 11 bases are shared with TRBD1. CDR1 SGDLS and CDR2 YYNGEE come from the germline V gene. The CDR3 totals 18 residues. V lost 0 bases to trimming and J lost 8 bases; unmatched junction nucleotides: 15.

This clone was recorded only once. The chain is built from TRBV11-3 and TRBJ1-1; D unresolved. Germline CDR1 reads SGHNT; CDR2 reads YENEEA. This CDR3 has 15 residues. V lost 5 bases and J lost 0, with 13 bases in between. In DNA form, the CDR3 reads TGTGCCAGCAGCCCTCGTGAGGGCGTGAACACTGAAGCTTTCTTT. Translating gives CASSPREGVNTEAFF.

The chain recombines TRBV5-5 with TRBJ1-5, with TRBD1 matching 7 bases. Per germline, CDR1 SGHKS and CDR2 YYEKEE (reference sequence). J was trimmed by 2 bases and V by 7 bases; bases with no gene match: 9. This CDR3 is 15 amino acids long. The CDR3 region is CASSRGREGNQPQHF. The CDR3 DNA reads TGTGCCAGCTCGAGGGGGCGCGAGGGCAATCAGCCCCAGCATTTT. The full variable domain, completed using reference TRBV5-5 and TRBJ1-5, is DAGVTQSPTHLIKTRGQQVTLRCSPISGHKSVSWYQQVLGQGPQFIFQYYEKEERGRGNFPDRFSARQFPNYSSELNVNALLLGDSALYLCASSRGREGNQPQHFGDGTRLSIL.

V usage is TRBV10-2 and J usage is TRBJ2-7; possible D gene TRBD1, 6 bases. Trimming shortened V by 1 base and J by 3 bases, and 10 bases separated the two germline ends. The CDR3 is 14 amino acids. Germline CDR1 WSHSY, CDR2 SAAADI. DNA of the CDR3: TGCGCCAGCAGTGAGTTTGGGGGCCTCTACGAGCAGTACTTC. Translation gives CASSEFGGLYEQYF.

The chain has TRBV28 and TRBJ1-5; D gene uncertain. Germline V gene lookup returns CDR1 MDHEN and CDR2 SYDVKM. This CDR3 region has 16 residues. Trimming took off 3 bases at V and 0 bases at J, with 12 bases between the two ends. Here the CDR3 DNA reads TGTGCCAGCAGTTTGTTCGAGGCTTATAGCAATCAGCCCCAGCATTTT. Its translation is CASSLFEAYSNQPQHF. Supplemented by reference TRBV28 and TRBJ1-5, the full variable domain reads DVKVTQSSRYLVKRTGEKVFLECVQDMDHENMFWYRQDPGLGLRLIYFSYDVKMKEKGDIPEGYSVSREKKERFSLILESASTNQTSMYLCASSLFEAYSNQPQHFGDGTRLSIL.

The chain joins TRBV3-1 (or the pseudogene TRBV3-2) to TRBJ1-2; a weak D match, TRBD1 (6 bases). Germline CDR1 and CDR2: LGHDT and YNNKEL (reference sequence). V dropped 6 bases and J dropped 4 bases, with 12 bases sitting between them. This CDR3 is built from 13 residues. The CDR3 reads CASSLQGSYGYTF. In nucleotides, the CDR3 is TGTGCCAGCAGTTTACAGGGTTCCTATGGCTACACCTTC.

This chain joins TRBV27 and TRBJ2-2; maybe TRBD2 (5 bases). Germline-derived CDR1 and CDR2 are MNHEY and SMNVEV (reference sequence). Trimming removed 0 bases at V and 4 bases at J, with 12 bases between. The CDR3 runs 16 residues. CDR3 bases: TGTGCCAGCAGTTTATCGAGGGTGAGCGTCACCGGGGAGCTGTTTTTT. Translated, it gives CASSLSRVSVTGELFF.

This chain links TRBV10-3 with TRBJ2-2, with D perhaps matching TRBD1 (7 bases). V shed 2 bases and J shed 3 bases, with 13 bases lying between them. The germline V gene encodes CDR1 ENHRY and CDR2 SYGVKD. The CDR3 is 16 residues long. DNA for the CDR3: TGTGCCATCAGTGAGCCGGGGGACAGACACACCGGGGAGCTGTTTTTT. This encodes CAISEPGDRHTGELFF.

This rearrangement joins TRBV27 to TRBJ2-3; D might be TRBD2 (6 bases). V shed 6 bases and J shed 8 bases, with 18 bases lying between them. The length of the CDR3 is 14 residues. The V gene's germline CDR1 is MNHEY and CDR2 SMNVEV (reference sequence). CDR3 protein: CASRETSIGSTQYF. In nucleotides, the CDR3 is TGTGCCAGCAGGGAGACCTCGATCGGGAGTACGCAGTATTTT.

The rearrangement joins TRBV3-1 (or the pseudogene TRBV3-2) to TRBJ1-3; TRBD1 matches 8 bases. The CDR3 has 15 residues. Germline V gives CDR1 LGHDT, CDR2 YNNKEL (reference sequence). Losses at the gene ends were 3 bases for V and 3 bases for J; bases not matched to a gene: 4. CDR3 residues: CASSHFDRGGNTIYF. DNA of the CDR3: TGTGCCAGCAGCCACTTCGACAGGGGTGGAAACACCATATATTTT.

V gene TRBV6-5 combines with J gene TRBJ2-2; no clear D gene. With 8 bases removed from V and 2 bases from J, the gap between germline ends came to 12 bases. CDR1 MNHEY and CDR2 SVGAGI come from the germline V gene. The CDR3 is 14 amino acids. The CDR3 sequence is CASVVRPNTGELFF. The CDR3 coding sequence is TGTGCCAGCGTTGTCAGGCCAAACACCGGGGAGCTGTTTTTT.

J is TRBJ1-2 and V is TRBV5-1; unclear D gene. This CDR3 has 13 residues. V gave up 7 bases and J gave up 5 bases, with 15 bases separating them. Per germline, CDR1 SGHRS and CDR2 YFSETQ. The CDR3 protein is CASSPREEYGYTF. CDR3 bases: TGCGCCAGCTCCCCGCGGGAGGAGTATGGCTACACCTTC.

The chain is built from TRBV10-3 and TRBJ2-1; TRBD2 aligns across 7 bases. In germline, CDR1 is ENHRY, CDR2 SYGVKD. Germline trimming cut 8 bases from V and 5 bases from J; bases unmatched to any gene: 9. The CDR3 is 14 residues long. The CDR3 DNA follows: TGTGCCATCGGACCGGGAGGCACAAACAATGAGCAGTTCTTC. Protein: CAIGPGGTNNEQFF.

This clone is a singleton in its sample. The rearrangement joins TRBV7-8 to TRBJ2-3; D is unresolved. V was shortened by 5 bases and J by 4 bases, with 16 bases between the two germline ends. This CDR3 contains 15 residues. Germline-derived CDR1 and CDR2 are SGHVS and FQNEAQ. CDR3 sequence (DNA): TGTGCCAGCAGCCCACCCCATCCCAGTTCAGATACGCAGTATTTT. Its protein product is CASSPPHPSSDTQYF.

This clone was found once. The chain uses TRBV3-1 (or the pseudogene TRBV3-2) and TRBJ2-7, with D tentatively TRBD2 (5 bases). Trimming left V 2 bases short and J 7 bases short, with 9 bases between. Germline V lookup: CDR1 LGHDT, CDR2 YNNKEL (reference sequence). This CDR3 is built from 12 residues. CDR3 DNA sequence: TGTGCCAGCAGCCAACCTCCGGGGGAGCAGTACTTC. This gives the protein CASSQPPGEQYF.

In DNA, the CDR3 is TGTGCCAGCAGTTTATTGAGGACTGAAGCTTTCTTT. Translated: CASSLLRTEAFF. V gene TRBV12-3 or TRBV12-4 combines with J gene TRBJ1-1; D remains ambiguous. The CDR3 has 12 residues. Trimming stripped 2 bases from V and 5 bases from J, with 6 bases between.

This sequence joins TRBV6-2 or TRBV6-3 and TRBJ2-7; unclear D gene. Trimming took off 2 bases at V and 3 bases at J, with 8 bases between the two ends. Germline loops: CDR1 MNHEY, CDR2 SVGEGT. This CDR3 has 13 amino acids. For the CDR3, the DNA is TGTGCCAGCAGTTACGCAGGAAACTACGAGCAGTACTTC. Translating gives CASSYAGNYEQYF.

This rearrangement joins TRBV11-3 to TRBJ1-1; no firm D call. Germline loops: CDR1 SGHNT, CDR2 YENEEA. With 3 bases removed from V and 0 bases from J, the gap between germline ends came to 5 bases. CDR3 size: 13 residues. The CDR3: CASSFSVNTEAFF. CDR3 coding DNA: TGTGCCAGCAGCTTCTCCGTGAACACTGAAGCTTTCTTT.

In its sample, this clone was seen once. The chain recombines TRBV18 with TRBJ2-3, with 8 bases aligning to TRBD2. This CDR3 spans 19 amino acids. The germline V gene encodes CDR1 KGHSH and CDR2 LQKENI. V lost 0 bases and J lost 3; bases outside the gene matches: 14. Here the CDR3 reads CASSPPTAGAPTLTDTQYF. For the CDR3, the DNA is TGTGCCAGCTCACCACCGACAGCGGGGGCCCCGACTCTTACAGATACGCAGTATTTT.